These 7 T cell receptor beta chains share one sample of origin, sequenced in a study of blood T cell repertoires in COVID-19. Sequencing was performed with immunoSEQ multiplex PCR; in TCRdb, only in-frame clones are kept and a portion is missing. This table has 210,000 or so clones, about 90% appearing once. The sample comprised peripheral blood. The receptor source for this set is a man aged 35-49 years with active or convalescent COVID-19.

The chain recombines TRBV2 with TRBJ2-1; 8 nucleotides line up with TRBD1. CDR1 is SNHLY, CDR2 FYNNEI, per germline. CDR3 length equals 14 residues. Trimming at V came to 6 bases and at J to 4 bases, leaving 5 bases not matched to a gene. CDR3 in amino acids: CASRLGTGYNEQFF. The CDR3 bases are TGTGCCAGCAGGCTGGGGACAGGATACAATGAGCAGTTCTTC.

The chain recombines TRBV6-6 with TRBJ2-1; TRBD2 matches 9 bases. The CDR3 consists of 15 residues. In germline, CDR1 is MNHNY, CDR2 SVGAGI (reference sequence). Trimming at V came to 2 bases and at J to 7 bases, leaving 6 bases not matched to a gene. CDR3 bases: TGTGCCAGCAGTTACCTCGGTAGCGGGGGTAATGAGCAGTTCTTC. Translated: CASSYLGSGGNEQFF.

This sequence joins TRBV28 and TRBJ2-1; TRBD1 agrees at 9 bases. With V trimmed by 5 bases and J by 10 bases, 12 bases remained unmatched. The length of the CDR3 is 15 residues. In germline, CDR1 is MDHEN, CDR2 SYDVKM. The CDR3 here is CASSLRDRDSGEQFF. The CDR3, as DNA: TGTGCCAGCAGTCTACGGGACAGGGACTCGGGGGAGCAGTTCTTC.

The V gene is TRBV5-5, the J gene TRBJ1-6; D uncertain. V shed 5 bases and J shed 7 bases, with 16 bases lying between them. Germline lookup yields CDR1 SGHKS and CDR2 YYEKEE (reference sequence). CDR3 length equals 15 residues. CDR3 nucleotide sequence: TGTGCCAGCAGAGAAAACGCTGGGCCAAATTCACCCCTCCACTTT. It yields the protein CASRENAGPNSPLHF.

The rearrangement uses TRBV19 and TRBJ1-5, with D perhaps matching TRBD1 (6 bases). This CDR3 contains 13 residues. The ends were cut back, 3 bases at V and 4 bases at J, with 7 bases in the middle. Germline V gene sequence: CDR1 LNHDA, CDR2 SQIVND (reference sequence). CDR3 DNA: TGTGCCAGTAGTATCGGACAGAATCAGCCCCAGCATTTT. Its protein product is CASSIGQNQPQHF.

This chain joins TRBV28 and TRBJ2-1; 7 nucleotides match TRBD2. CDR1 is MDHEN, CDR2 SYDVKM, per germline. V shed 5 bases, J shed 6 bases, and the junction held 7 bases outside the gene matches. The CDR3 contains 14 residues. CDR3 bases: TGTGCCAGCAGTATGGGACTAAGCCCCAATGAGCAGTTCTTC. It is translated as CASSMGLSPNEQFF.

The chain has TRBV3-1 (or the pseudogene TRBV3-2) and TRBJ2-1, with 10 bases lining up with TRBD2. The CDR3 spans 16 residues. Trimming at V came to 0 bases and at J to 2 bases, leaving 1 base not matched to a gene. Germline CDR1 is LGHDT and CDR2 is YNNKEL (reference sequence). The CDR3 region is CASSQDSGGPYNEQFF. CDR3 DNA sequence: TGTGCCAGCAGCCAAGATAGCGGGGGGCCCTACAATGAGCAGTTCTTC.